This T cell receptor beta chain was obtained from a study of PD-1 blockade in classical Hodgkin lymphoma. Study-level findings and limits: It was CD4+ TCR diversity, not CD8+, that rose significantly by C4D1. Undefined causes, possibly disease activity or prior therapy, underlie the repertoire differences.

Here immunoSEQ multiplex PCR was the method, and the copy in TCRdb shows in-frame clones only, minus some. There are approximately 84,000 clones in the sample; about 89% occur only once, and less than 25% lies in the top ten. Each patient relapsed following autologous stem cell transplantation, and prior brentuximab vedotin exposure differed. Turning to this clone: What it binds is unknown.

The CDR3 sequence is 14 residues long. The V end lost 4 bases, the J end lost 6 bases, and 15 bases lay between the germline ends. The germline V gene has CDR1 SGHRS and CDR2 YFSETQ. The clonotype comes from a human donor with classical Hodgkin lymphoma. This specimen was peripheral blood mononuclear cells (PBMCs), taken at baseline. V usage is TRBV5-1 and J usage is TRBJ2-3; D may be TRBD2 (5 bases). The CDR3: CASSNRARGDTQYF. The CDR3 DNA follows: TGCGCCAGCAGCAACCGCGCCCGAGGGGATACGCAGTATTTT.